The 27 T cell receptor beta chains in this list originate from one sample, sequenced in a study of human T cells and chemical hapten exposure. The time point here: healthy volunteer bleed at 6 weeks. Blood, whole and unfractionated, served as the source for total RNA extraction. From the RACE reads, TCRdb called clonotypes with MiXCR, one entry per CDR3 protein. The sample records tens of thousands of distinct CDR3 sequences, 3.7% being singletons. The source material was whole blood. These receptors all come from a human donor in good health. Some clones in this sample may be carry-over from other donors' samples.

This clonotype was observed many times. This chain joins TRBV4-1 and TRBJ1-4; D is unclear. Germline CDR1 and CDR2: MGHRA and YSYEKL. The ends were cut back, 0 bases at V and 1 base at J, with 9 bases in the middle. This CDR3 comprises 16 residues. DNA for the CDR3: TGCGCCAGCAGCCAAGAGGTCGGCCAAACTAATGAAAAACTGTTTTTT. Residues: CASSQEVGQTNEKLFF.

The chain carries TRBV18 and TRBJ2-1, with TRBD2 identical over 11 bases. This CDR3 region has 18 residues. Germline loops: CDR1 KGHSH, CDR2 LQKENI. Germline trimming cut 3 bases from V and 7 bases from J; bases unmatched to any gene: 14. This chain's CDR3 is CASSPYPPLAGGSNEQFF. Written as DNA, the CDR3 is TGTGCCAGCTCACCCTATCCCCCTCTAGCGGGAGGATCGAATGAGCAGTTCTTC.

This clonotype has ten or more counts. The gene calls are TRBV28 and TRBJ2-7, with 7 bases identical to TRBD1. The CDR3 has 18 residues. With V trimmed by 4 bases and J by 4 bases, 19 bases remained unmatched. CDR1 is MDHEN and CDR2 is SYDVKM in the germline V gene. CDR3 coding DNA: TGTGCCAGCAGTTCCTTGGACAGGAGGTCCAAGGTCCAATACGAGCAGTACTTC. Its protein product is CASSSLDRRSKVQYEQYF.

This clonotype showed up many times. The chain is built from TRBV7-2 and TRBJ2-7; 7 positions agree with TRBD2. Per the germline V gene, CDR1 is SGHTA and CDR2 is FQGNSA. The CDR3 extends over 13 amino acids. J gave up 5 bases and V 5 bases, and 6 bases lay outside the gene matches. The CDR3 sequence: CASSASGTHEQYF. DNA of the CDR3: TGTGCCAGCAGCGCGAGCGGGACCCACGAGCAGTACTTC.

This clonotype was seen at least ten times. This sequence joins TRBV5-4 and TRBJ2-7, with 7 nucleotides matching TRBD1. Germline CDR1 is SGHNT and CDR2 is YYREEE (reference sequence). The junction had 14 bases not matched to a gene; V was cut back by 4 bases and J by 7 bases. This CDR3 has 15 amino acids. CDR3: CASSHKIDRVGEQYF. CDR3 nucleotides: TGTGCCAGCAGCCATAAGATCGACAGGGTCGGAGAGCAGTACTTC.

This clonotype was picked up many times. The chain is built from TRBV9 and TRBJ1-4; 9 nucleotides agree with TRBD1. J lost 3 bases, V lost 4 bases, and 4 bases had no gene match. The germline CDR1 and CDR2 sequences are SGDLS and YYNGEE. The CDR3 spans 15 residues. The chain's CDR3 is CASSTGQGPNEKLFF. CDR3 bases: TGTGCCAGCAGCACGGGACAGGGACCTAATGAAAAACTGTTTTTT.

This clonotype was recorded a few times. The chain has TRBV27 and TRBJ1-6; the D is unclear. Germline CDR1 MNHEY, CDR2 SMNVEV (reference sequence). V was clipped by 5 bases and J by 9 bases, with 20 bases between them. CDR3 size: 16 residues. CDR3 DNA sequence: TGTGCCAGCAGTCCTCTATCGGCTTCCACGGGTTCACCCCTCCACTTT. Protein: CASSPLSASTGSPLHF.

V is TRBV5-1 and J is TRBJ1-4; 7 nucleotides agree with TRBD1. Germline V CDR1 and CDR2: SGHRS, YFSETQ. The V segment lost 0 bases and the J segment 5 bases; nucleotides outside the gene matches: 4. The CDR3 has 15 amino acids. CDR3 sequence (DNA): TGCGCCAGCAGCTTGGAAGGGACAGCAAATGAAAAACTGTTTTTT. Translation gives CASSLEGTANEKLFF. Full variable domain (outside the CDR3, taken from reference TRBV5-1 and TRBJ1-4): KAGVTQTPRYLIKTRGQQVTLSCSPISGHRSVSWYQQTPGQGLQFLFEYFSETQRNKGNFPGRFSGRQFSNSRSEMNVSTLELGDSALYLCASSLEGTANEKLFFGSGTQLSVL.

J is TRBJ1-1 and V is TRBV20-1; D is possibly TRBD1 (5 bases). Germline loops: CDR1 DFQATT, CDR2 SNEGSKA (reference sequence). Trimming pared 5 bases from V and 11 bases from J, leaving 15 bases between. The CDR3 has 11 amino acids. CDR3 bases: TGCAGTGCTGATACCGACCGGGGGGCTTTCTTT. Encoded protein: CSADTDRGAFF.

This clonotype was seen a few times. The V call is TRBV28, the J call TRBJ2-7; TRBD2 matches at 12 bases. J was trimmed by 2 bases and V by 5 bases; bases with no gene match: 10. The length of the CDR3 is 17 residues. CDR1 is MDHEN and CDR2 is SYDVKM in the germline V gene. The CDR3 nucleotides read TGTGCCAGCAGTGGCGGATCCCTAGCGGGAGGGCCCTACGAGCAGTACTTC. This codes for CASSGGSLAGGPYEQYF. Complete variable domain (other parts from reference TRBV28 and TRBJ2-7): DVKVTQSSRYLVKRTGEKVFLECVQDMDHENMFWYRQDPGLGLRLIYFSYDVKMKEKGDIPEGYSVSREKKERFSLILESASTNQTSMYLCASSGGSLAGGPYEQYFGPGTRLTVT.

With regard to this clonotype: A read error may be the cause here, since a much bigger clone is one base away. The chain links TRBV28 to TRBJ1-5; 8 nucleotides align to TRBD1. The length of the CDR3 is 16 residues. V was clipped by 1 base and J by 8 bases; unmatched bases: 10. Looked up from germline, CDR1 is MDHEN and CDR2 is SYDVKM. In nucleotides, the CDR3 is TGTGCCAGCAGTTTATTTGGCAGGGGGCGGAATGAGCCCCAGCATTTT. Encoded protein: CASSLFGRGRNEPQHF.

J is TRBJ2-2 and V is TRBV14, with TRBD2 matching over 8 bases. CDR3 length: 16 amino acids. Germline V lookup: CDR1 SGHDN, CDR2 FVKESK. J gave up 1 base and V 1 base, and 2 bases lay outside the gene matches. The CDR3 sequence: CASSQVAGMNTGELFF. The CDR3 nucleotides read TGTGCCAGCAGCCAAGTAGCGGGAATGAACACCGGGGAGCTGTTTTTT.

In its sample, this clonotype was seen many times. DNA of the CDR3: TGTGCCAGCAGTCCACCCCCTCCGGCTGAGCAGTTCTTC. Translated, it gives CASSPPPPAEQFF. This rearrangement joins TRBV28 to TRBJ2-1; no clear D. Trimming took 5 bases from V and 9 from J, leaving 14 bases between them. Germline CDR1 reads MDHEN; CDR2 reads SYDVKM. This CDR3 has 13 amino acids.

This clonotype has a count of ten or more. At one end the junction does not follow the germline gene, possibly because of a read error. V usage is TRBV7-2 and J usage is TRBJ2-3, with no clear D. CDR3 length: 14 residues. CDR1 and CDR2 (germline): SGHTA, FQGNSA. The CDR3 nucleotides read TGTGCCAGCACCATTCTAATCAGCAGAGATACGCAGTATTTT. As protein: CASTILISRDTQYF.

This clonotype was seen many times. The V and J genes are TRBV2 and TRBJ1-5, with 12 bases that match TRBD1. V was pared by 5 bases and J by 7 bases, with 6 bases of the junction left unmatched. Germline lookup yields CDR1 SNHLY and CDR2 FYNNEI. This CDR3 region has 15 residues. For the CDR3, the DNA is TGTGCCAGCAGTTACGGGACAGGGGGCCGACAGCCCCAGCATTTT. This encodes CASSYGTGGRQPQHF.

With respect to this clonotype: A single base separates this from a much larger clone, so it may be a read error. The chain couples TRBV7-2 to TRBJ2-7, with D hard to call. Germline lookup yields CDR1 SGHTA and CDR2 FQGNSA. The ends were cut back, 5 bases at V and 8 bases at J, with 10 bases in the middle. The CDR3 contains 11 residues. The CDR3: CASSRSAKQYF. The DNA for the CDR3 is TGTGCCAGCAGCCGTTCCGCCAAGCAGTACTTC.

Comments on this clonotype: This could be a read error, since a much larger clone is one nucleotide away. This chain connects TRBV28 to TRBJ2-3, with D perhaps TRBD1 (5 bases). V was trimmed by 8 bases and J by 0 bases, leaving 24 bases between them. CDR1 is MDHEN and CDR2 is SYDVKM in the germline V gene. CDR3 size: 18 residues. CDR3 sequence reads: CASCRPPPRQFSTDTQYF. The CDR3 DNA follows: TGTGCCAGCTGTAGACCCCCCCCGAGACAGTTTAGCACAGATACGCAGTATTTT.

Ten or more counts support this clonotype. The chain uses TRBV28 and TRBJ2-6; D is perhaps TRBD1 (6 bases). This CDR3 spans 14 amino acids. Germline CDR1 reads MDHEN; CDR2 reads SYDVKM. V lost 8 bases, J lost 3 bases, and 11 bases lay in between. In DNA, the CDR3 is TGTGCCAGCCAGGGGCACAATGGGGCCAACGTCCTGACTTTC. It codes for CASQGHNGANVLTF.

At least ten counts were recorded for this clonotype. The V and J genes are TRBV29-1 and TRBJ2-7, with 9 bases identical to TRBD1. The CDR3 has 13 amino acids. V lost 6 bases, J lost 4 bases, and 7 bases stayed unmatched. From germline, CDR1 is SQVTM and CDR2 ANQGSEA. The CDR3 DNA reads as TGCAGCGTCCCGGGACAGGGTATTTACGAGCAGTACTTC. Translation: CSVPGQGIYEQYF.

At least ten counts were recorded for this clonotype. The chain recombines TRBV5-6 with TRBJ2-7; 9 bases are shared with TRBD1. The CDR3 extends over 15 amino acids. The germline V gene encodes CDR1 SGHDT and CDR2 YYEEEE. V was pared by 3 bases and J by 1 base, with 5 bases of the junction left unmatched. In nucleotides, the CDR3 is TGTGCCAGCAGCTGGGGGACAGGGAAATCCTACGAGCAGTACTTC. Its translation: CASSWGTGKSYEQYF.

This clonotype was seen ten or more times. The chain carries TRBV7-8 and TRBJ2-3; 7 bases fit TRBD2. Germline V gene data show CDR1 as SGHVS and CDR2 as FQNEAQ. The CDR3 has 16 amino acids. Unmatched junction bases numbered 8, after V lost 2 bases and J lost 3 bases. As DNA, the CDR3 is TGTGCCAGCAGCTTATCACCGGGAGGTGGAACAGATACGCAGTATTTT. Protein product: CASSLSPGGGTDTQYF.

J is TRBJ2-7 and V is TRBV4-1, with 11 bases fitting TRBD2. J was trimmed by 2 bases and V by 3 bases; bases with no gene match: 3. The germline gives CDR1 MGHRA, CDR2 YSYEKL. The CDR3 spans 15 residues. CDR3 sequence reads: CASSQWGLAAYEQYF. The CDR3, as DNA: TGCGCCAGCAGCCAGTGGGGACTAGCGGCCTACGAGCAGTACTTC.

Many counts were recorded for this clonotype. The chain couples TRBV27 to TRBJ2-7; 7 nucleotides agree with TRBD1. This CDR3 has 13 residues. J gave up 11 bases and V 6 bases, and 13 bases lay outside the gene matches. The V gene's germline CDR1 is MNHEY and CDR2 SMNVEV (reference sequence). CDR3 amino acids: CASSPWDRPYEYF. CDR3 DNA: TGTGCCAGCAGCCCTTGGGACAGACCCTACGAGTACTTC.

This clonotype was recorded many times. This chain connects TRBV5-1 to TRBJ2-7; D possibly corresponds to TRBD1 (7 bases). Trimming stripped 4 bases from V and 0 bases from J, with 20 bases between. Per germline, CDR1 SGHRS and CDR2 YFSETQ. This CDR3 region has 17 residues. DNA of the CDR3: TGCGCCAGCAGCCAGACAGGGCTGACTAGGAGCTCCTACGAGCAGTACTTC. Amino acid sequence: CASSQTGLTRSSYEQYF.

This clonotype was recorded at least ten times. V and J are TRBV9 and TRBJ2-7; no clear D. The V gene's germline CDR1 is SGDLS and CDR2 YYNGEE. V lost 0 bases to trimming and J lost 6 bases, with 10 bases between them. The CDR3 is 13 amino acids. The CDR3 reads CASSVGLAREQYF. CDR3 in DNA: TGTGCCAGCAGCGTAGGACTTGCTCGCGAGCAGTACTTC.

Ten or more counts support this clonotype. The chain carries TRBV5-1 and TRBJ1-2; no firm D call. The CDR3 has 12 amino acids. CDR1 is SGHRS, CDR2 YFSETQ, per germline. Trimming pared 3 bases from V and 6 bases from J, leaving 9 bases between. The chain's CDR3 is CASSSYRNGYTF. The DNA of the CDR3 is TGCGCCAGCAGCTCCTATCGGAATGGCTACACCTTC.

This clonotype was found many times. CDR3 coding DNA: TGTGCCAGCACCCTCGTAGGGGCTGGGGAAAAACTGTTTTTT. Translated: CASTLVGAGEKLFF. V and J are TRBV12-3 or TRBV12-4 and TRBJ1-4; maybe TRBD1 (5 bases). Trimming removed 7 bases at V and 8 bases at J, with 17 bases between. The length of the CDR3 is 14 residues.